The rows below give T cell receptor beta chains drawn from one sample of a study of blood T cell repertoires in COVID-19. Repertoires were generated with immunoSEQ multiplex PCR, while TCRdb's copy carries only in-frame clones and drops some. This repertoire shows approximately 440,000 clones, roughly 88% found once; its top ten account for approximately 0.65%. Sequenced: PBMCs or T cells enriched from blood (not recorded which). The origin of the receptors is a man between 18 and 35 years old who had recovered from COVID-19. CDR3s include the opening cysteine and the closing phenylalanine or tryptophan. A D gene is named only where the DNA matches it firmly. Not all rows give a size; the values are once, few, many and, for expanded clones, a class.

TRBV18	TRBJ2-1	once	NA	TGTGCCAGCTCACCACCCGGGGGTTCCTACAATGAGCAGTTCTTC	CASSPPGGSYNEQFF
TRBV2	TRBJ1-1	NA	NA	TGTGCCAGCGGACAGTCCCCGAACACTGAAGCTTTCTTT	CASGQSPNTEAFF
TRBV10-3	TRBJ1-5	NA	TRBD1	TGTGCCAGCAGGACAGGGATTAATCAGCCCCAGCATTTT	CASRTGINQPQHF
TRBV25-1	TRBJ1-1	NA	NA	TGTGCCAGCAGTGATTGGAGACAGATGAGGACTGAAGCTTTCTTT	CASSDWRQMRTEAFF
TRBV15	TRBJ1-2	once	TRBD1	TGTGCCACCAGCAGAGACCAGACAGGGTGGGGCTACACCTTC	CATSRDQTGWGYTF
TRBV5-1	TRBJ2-1	NA	TRBD2	TGCGCCAGCAGCTTGGGGACTAGCGGGATCAATGAGCAGTTCTTC	CASSLGTSGINEQFF
TRBV7-9	TRBJ1-2	NA	NA	TGTGCCAGCAGCCGGAGAGTCGTGGACTATGGCTACACCTTC	CASSRRVVDYGYTF
TRBV27	TRBJ1-2	NA	NA	TGTGCCAGCAGTGATCCGGACAGCTCAGGCGGCTACACCTTC	CASSDPDSSGGYTF
TRBV6-1	TRBJ2-1	NA	TRBD1	TGTGCCAGCAGTGAAGCGACAGGGTCACCGTACAATGAGCAGTTCTTC	CASSEATGSPYNEQFF
TRBV5-1	TRBJ1-1	once	NA	TGCGCCAGCAGCACCACCCAGTTGGACACTGAAGCTTTCTTT	CASSTTQLDTEAFF
TRBV5-1	TRBJ2-2	NA	TRBD1	TGCGCCAGCAGCTCTTCGACAGGGGTTTTAAACACCGGGGAGCTGTTTTTT	CASSSSTGVLNTGELFF
TRBV6-5	TRBJ1-3	NA	TRBD1	TGTGCCAGCAGATCGGACAGGGTCCCTGGAAACACCATATATTTT	CASRSDRVPGNTIYF
TRBV19	TRBJ2-7	NA	NA	TGTGCCAGTAGTATAGATCGGGCAGGGAACTCCTACGAGCAGTACTTC	CASSIDRAGNSYEQYF
TRBV5-4	TRBJ1-3	NA	NA	TGTGCCAGCAGCTTGGCCCTCGGGTTAGGTGGAAACACCATATATTTT	CASSLALGLGGNTIYF
TRBV19	TRBJ1-5	once	NA	TGTGCCAGTAGTATAAAGGGGAACCAGCCCCAGCATTTT	CASSIKGNQPQHF
TRBV11-2	TRBJ2-1	NA	TRBD2	TGTGCCAGCAGCCGTACTAGCGGCTACAATGAGCAGTTCTTC	CASSRTSGYNEQFF
TRBV13	TRBJ1-3	NA	NA	TGTGCCAGCAGCAGGGGGTATGCTGGAAACACCATATATTTT	CASSRGYAGNTIYF
TRBV3-1/TRBV3-2	TRBJ1-2	once	NA	TGTGCCAGCAGCCAAGATAGGAGGAGTCATGGCTACACCTTC	CASSQDRRSHGYTF
TRBV10-1	TRBJ2-7	once	TRBD1	TGCGCCAGCAGTAGACAGGGATCCTACGAGCAGTACTTC	CASSRQGSYEQYF
TRBV2	TRBJ1-1	few	TRBD1	TGTGCCAGCACCGTGGAGGACAGGGGTTATGGTGAAGCTTTCTTT	CASTVEDRGYGEAFF
TRBV5-5	TRBJ2-7	NA	TRBD2	TGTGCCAGCAGCTCGGGACTAGCGGTCTCCTACGAGCAGTACTTC	CASSSGLAVSYEQYF
TRBV10-2	TRBJ2-1	NA	TRBD2	TGCGCCAGCAGTGTTAGCGGGAGGAACAATGAGCAGTTCTTC	CASSVSGRNNEQFF
TRBV10-1	TRBJ2-3	NA	NA	TGCGCCAGCAGTGAGCCGAGCGAAGGCACAGATACGCAGTATTTT	CASSEPSEGTDTQYF
TRBV12-3/TRBV12-4	TRBJ1-5	once	NA	TGTGCCAGCAGTTTCGGAGGGGCCCAGCCCCAGCATTTT	CASSFGGAQPQHF
TRBV29-1	TRBJ2-5	NA	NA	TGCAGCTTGACCAGTGGGGGCGAGACCCAGTACTTC	CSLTSGGETQYF
TRBV2	TRBJ2-2	NA	NA	TGTGCCAGCAGGGGAACGATGGACAGGAACACCGGGGAGCTGTTTTTT	CASRGTMDRNTGELFF
TRBV10-3	TRBJ1-2	NA	TRBD1	TGTGCCATCAGTGATGGGGCAGGGGGCTTCTATGGCTACACCTTC	CAISDGAGGFYGYTF
TRBV9	TRBJ2-7	NA	NA	TGTGCCAGCAGCGGGGACACTTACTACGAGCAGTACTTC	CASSGDTYYEQYF
TRBV19	TRBJ2-2	NA	TRBD1	TGTGCCAGTGCTAGACAGGGGACGACCGGGGAGCTGTTTTTT	CASARQGTTGELFF
TRBV5-4	TRBJ1-6	NA	TRBD1	TGTGCCAGCAGCTTGGCCGACAGGGTTGGTTCACCCCTCCACTTT	CASSLADRVGSPLHF
TRBV28	TRBJ1-1	NA	NA	TGTGCCAGCAGTTTACAATACACTGAAGCTTTCTTT	CASSLQYTEAFF
TRBV5-6	TRBJ1-6	NA	NA	TGTGCCAGCAGCTTGTGGGACATCTATTCACCCCTCCACTTT	CASSLWDIYSPLHF
TRBV5-1	TRBJ1-5	NA	TRBD1	TGCGCCAGCAGCCAGGGGGAAGGGAGCAATCAGCCCCAGCATTTT	CASSQGEGSNQPQHF
TRBV6-5	TRBJ1-6	once	NA	TGTGCCAGCAGTTACTCTCCAGGCGATAATTCACCCCTCCACTTT	CASSYSPGDNSPLHF
TRBV6-5	TRBJ1-3	NA	NA	TGTGCCAGCCTCAGCGGCAATGGAAACACCATATATTTT	CASLSGNGNTIYF
TRBV27	TRBJ2-7	NA	TRBD2	TGTGCCACCCGGGTGTTCGGCGGGAGCTACGAGCAGTACTTC	CATRVFGGSYEQYF
TRBV28	TRBJ1-2	NA	TRBD1	TGTGCCAGCAGTTTAGTCCAGGGGGCAAACAGGGAGGTTGGCTACACCTTC	CASSLVQGANREVGYTF
TRBV27	TRBJ1-2	NA	TRBD1	TGTGCCAGCAGTTTATCGTCCGGGACAGTAACGCACAATGGCTACACCTTC	CASSLSSGTVTHNGYTF
TRBV7-6	TRBJ2-7	NA	NA	TGTGCCAGCAGCTTAGAGGCTGGAGGGGGGGCCTACGAGCAGTACTTC	CASSLEAGGGAYEQYF
TRBV5-1	TRBJ2-3	NA	TRBD1	TGCGCCAGCAGAAAAGGACAGGGGGCCGCAGATACGCAGTATTTT	CASRKGQGAADTQYF
TRBV2	TRBJ1-5	NA	NA	TGTGCCACCCGGGAGGGGAATGGCAATCAGCCCCAGCATTTT	CATREGNGNQPQHF
TRBV5-6	TRBJ1-1	NA	NA	TGTGCCAGCAGCCTACCCGACCAGGGATCGAAAACTGAAGCTTTCTTT	CASSLPDQGSKTEAFF
TRBV30	TRBJ1-2	NA	NA	TGTGCCTGGAGGCAAATCCTCCAGGGGCGGGATGGCTACACCTTC	CAWRQILQGRDGYTF
TRBV5-6	TRBJ1-1	NA	NA	TGTGCCAGCAGCTTGTTGGCCACCCTCAACACTGAAGCTTTCTTT	CASSLLATLNTEAFF
TRBV2	TRBJ1-1	NA	NA	TGTGCCAGCAGGGAGTCACTAAGGGCTTTCTTT	CASRESLRAFF
TRBV27	TRBJ2-1	NA	TRBD2	TGTGCCAGCAGGGGACTAGCGGGACACAATGAGCAGTTCTTC	CASRGLAGHNEQFF